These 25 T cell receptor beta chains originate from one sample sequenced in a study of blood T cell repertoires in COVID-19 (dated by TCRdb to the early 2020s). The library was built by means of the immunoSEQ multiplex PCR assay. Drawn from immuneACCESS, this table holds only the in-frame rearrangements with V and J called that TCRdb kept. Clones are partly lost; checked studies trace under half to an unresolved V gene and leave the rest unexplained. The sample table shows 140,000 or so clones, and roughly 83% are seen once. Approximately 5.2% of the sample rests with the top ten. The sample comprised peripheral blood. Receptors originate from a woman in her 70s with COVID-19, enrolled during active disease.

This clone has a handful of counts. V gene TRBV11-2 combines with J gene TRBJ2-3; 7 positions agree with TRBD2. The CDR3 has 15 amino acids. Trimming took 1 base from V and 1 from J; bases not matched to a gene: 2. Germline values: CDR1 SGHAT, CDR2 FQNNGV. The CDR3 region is CASSLVSGRTDTQYF. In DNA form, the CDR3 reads TGTGCCAGCAGCTTAGTTAGCGGGCGCACAGATACGCAGTATTTT.

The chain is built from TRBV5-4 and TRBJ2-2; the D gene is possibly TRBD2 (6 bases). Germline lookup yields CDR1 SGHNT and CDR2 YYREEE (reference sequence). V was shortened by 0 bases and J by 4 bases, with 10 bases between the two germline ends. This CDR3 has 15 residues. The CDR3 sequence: CASSLAGSFTGELFF. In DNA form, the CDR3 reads TGTGCCAGCAGCTTGGCCGGGAGCTTCACCGGGGAGCTGTTTTTT.

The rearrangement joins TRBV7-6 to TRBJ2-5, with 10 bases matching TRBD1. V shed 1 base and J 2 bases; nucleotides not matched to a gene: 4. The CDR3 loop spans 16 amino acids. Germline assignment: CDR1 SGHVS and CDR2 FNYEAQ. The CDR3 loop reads CASSLGGTGEQETQYF. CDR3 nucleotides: TGTGCCAGCAGCTTAGGGGGGACAGGGGAACAAGAGACCCAGTACTTC.

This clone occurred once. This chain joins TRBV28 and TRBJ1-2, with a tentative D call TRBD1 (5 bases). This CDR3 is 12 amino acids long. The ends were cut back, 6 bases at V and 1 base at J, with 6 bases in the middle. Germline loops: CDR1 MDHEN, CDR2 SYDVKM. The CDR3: CASSQGNYGYTF. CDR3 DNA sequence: TGTGCCAGCAGCCAGGGTAACTATGGCTACACCTTC.

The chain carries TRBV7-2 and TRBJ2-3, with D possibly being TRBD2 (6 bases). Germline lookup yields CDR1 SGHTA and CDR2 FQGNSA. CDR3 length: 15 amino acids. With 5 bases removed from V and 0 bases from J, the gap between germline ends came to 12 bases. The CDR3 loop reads CASSLGTYSTDTQYF. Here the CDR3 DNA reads TGTGCCAGCAGCCTCGGGACTTATAGCACAGATACGCAGTATTTT.

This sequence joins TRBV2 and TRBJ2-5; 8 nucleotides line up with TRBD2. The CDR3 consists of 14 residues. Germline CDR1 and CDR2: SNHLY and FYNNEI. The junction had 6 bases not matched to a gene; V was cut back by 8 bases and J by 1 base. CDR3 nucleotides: TGTGCCAGCCCCGGGGGGGCGGCCCAAGAGACCCAGTACTTC. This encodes CASPGGAAQETQYF.

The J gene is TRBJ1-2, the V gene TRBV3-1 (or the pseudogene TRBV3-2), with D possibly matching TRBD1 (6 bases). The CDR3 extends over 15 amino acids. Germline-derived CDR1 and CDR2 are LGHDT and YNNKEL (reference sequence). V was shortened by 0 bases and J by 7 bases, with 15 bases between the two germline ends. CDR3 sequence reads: CASSQDTGYPRGYTF. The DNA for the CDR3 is TGTGCCAGCAGCCAAGACACAGGGTATCCTCGTGGCTACACCTTC.

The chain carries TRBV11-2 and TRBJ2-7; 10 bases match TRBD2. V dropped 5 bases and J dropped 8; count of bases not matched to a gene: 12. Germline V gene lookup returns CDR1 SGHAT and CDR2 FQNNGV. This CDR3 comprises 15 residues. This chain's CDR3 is CASSPTSGPLWKQYF. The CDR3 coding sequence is TGTGCCAGCAGCCCGACTAGCGGGCCTTTATGGAAGCAGTACTTC.

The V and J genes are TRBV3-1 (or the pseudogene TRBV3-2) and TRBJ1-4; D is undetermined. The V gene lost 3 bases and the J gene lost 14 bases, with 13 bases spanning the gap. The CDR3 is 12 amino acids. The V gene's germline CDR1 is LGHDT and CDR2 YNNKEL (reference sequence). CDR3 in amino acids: CASSQGISGLFF. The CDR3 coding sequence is TGTGCCAGCAGCCAGGGAATCAGCGGGCTGTTTTTT.

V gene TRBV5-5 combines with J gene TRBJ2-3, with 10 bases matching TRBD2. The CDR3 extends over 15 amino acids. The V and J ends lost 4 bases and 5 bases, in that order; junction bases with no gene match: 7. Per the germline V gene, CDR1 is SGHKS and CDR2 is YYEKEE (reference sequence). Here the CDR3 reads CASSLRQRGGDTQYF. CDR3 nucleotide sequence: TGTGCCAGCAGCCTCCGACAGCGGGGGGGAGATACGCAGTATTTT.

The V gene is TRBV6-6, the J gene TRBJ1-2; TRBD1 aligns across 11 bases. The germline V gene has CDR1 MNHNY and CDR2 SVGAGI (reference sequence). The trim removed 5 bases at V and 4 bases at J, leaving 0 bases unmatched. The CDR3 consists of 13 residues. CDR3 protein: CASSGTGGYGYTF. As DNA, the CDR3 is TGTGCCAGCAGTGGGACAGGGGGCTATGGCTACACCTTC.

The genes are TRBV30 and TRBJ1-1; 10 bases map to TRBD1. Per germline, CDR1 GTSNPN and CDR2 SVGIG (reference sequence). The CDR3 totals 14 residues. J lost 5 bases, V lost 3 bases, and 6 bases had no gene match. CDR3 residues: CAWRTGGTGTEAFF. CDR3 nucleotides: TGTGCCTGGAGGACAGGGGGCACTGGGACTGAAGCTTTCTTT.

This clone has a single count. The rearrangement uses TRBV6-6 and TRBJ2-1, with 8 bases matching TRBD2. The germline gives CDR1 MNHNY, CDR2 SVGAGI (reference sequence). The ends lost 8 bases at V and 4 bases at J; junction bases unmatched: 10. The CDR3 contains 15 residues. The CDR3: CASHYGGGGYNEQFF. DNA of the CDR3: TGTGCCAGCCACTATGGGGGCGGGGGGTACAATGAGCAGTTCTTC.

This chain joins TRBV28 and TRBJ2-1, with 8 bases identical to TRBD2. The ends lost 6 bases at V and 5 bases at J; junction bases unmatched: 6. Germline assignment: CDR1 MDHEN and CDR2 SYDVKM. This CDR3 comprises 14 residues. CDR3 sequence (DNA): TGTGCCAGCAGCCTACCGGGGGGGAACAATGAGCAGTTCTTC. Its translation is CASSLPGGNNEQFF.

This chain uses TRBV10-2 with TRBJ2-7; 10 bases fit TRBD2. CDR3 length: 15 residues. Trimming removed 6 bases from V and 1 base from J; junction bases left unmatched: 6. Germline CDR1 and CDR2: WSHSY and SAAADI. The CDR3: CASRQVAGGSYEQYF. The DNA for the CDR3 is TGCGCCAGCAGACAAGTAGCGGGGGGATCCTACGAGCAGTACTTC.

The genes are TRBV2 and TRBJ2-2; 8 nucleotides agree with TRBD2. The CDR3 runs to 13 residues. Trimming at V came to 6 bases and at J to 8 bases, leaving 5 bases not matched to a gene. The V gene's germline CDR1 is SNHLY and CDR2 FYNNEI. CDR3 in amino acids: CASSWTSYGELFF. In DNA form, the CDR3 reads TGTGCCAGCAGCTGGACTAGCTATGGGGAGCTGTTTTTT.

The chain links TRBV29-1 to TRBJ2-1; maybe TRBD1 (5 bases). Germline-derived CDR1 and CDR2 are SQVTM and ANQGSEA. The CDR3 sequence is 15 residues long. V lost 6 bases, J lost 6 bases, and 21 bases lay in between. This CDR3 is CSVSLPQGLGNEQFF. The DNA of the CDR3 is TGCAGCGTCTCCCTACCGCAGGGCTTAGGCAATGAGCAGTTCTTC.

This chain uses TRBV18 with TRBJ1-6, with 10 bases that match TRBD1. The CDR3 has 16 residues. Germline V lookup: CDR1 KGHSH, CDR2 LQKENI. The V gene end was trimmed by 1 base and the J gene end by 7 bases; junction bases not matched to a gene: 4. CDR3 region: CASSPLGQGGNSPLHF. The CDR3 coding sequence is TGTGCCAGCTCACCACTCGGACAGGGGGGAAATTCACCCCTCCACTTT.

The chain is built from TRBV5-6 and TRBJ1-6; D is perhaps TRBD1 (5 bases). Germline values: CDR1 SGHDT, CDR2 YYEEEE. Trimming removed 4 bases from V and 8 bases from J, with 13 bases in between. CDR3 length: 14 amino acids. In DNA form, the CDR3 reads TGTGCCAGCAGCCTCATGCGGGGGGATTCACCCCTCCACTTT. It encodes CASSLMRGDSPLHF.

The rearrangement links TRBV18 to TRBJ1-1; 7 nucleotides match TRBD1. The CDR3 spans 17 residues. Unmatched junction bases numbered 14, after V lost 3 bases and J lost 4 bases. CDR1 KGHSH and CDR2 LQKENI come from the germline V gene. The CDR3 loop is CASSPGFGRGSGTEAFF. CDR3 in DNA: TGTGCCAGCTCACCGGGGTTCGGCAGGGGGTCTGGCACTGAAGCTTTCTTT.

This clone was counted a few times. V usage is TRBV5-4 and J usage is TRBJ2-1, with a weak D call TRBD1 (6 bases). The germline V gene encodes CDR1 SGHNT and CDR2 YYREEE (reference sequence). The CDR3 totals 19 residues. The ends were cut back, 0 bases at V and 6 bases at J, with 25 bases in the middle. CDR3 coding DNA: TGTGCCAGCAGCTTGGAATTTGGGGCAGGGGACCATATCCTCAATGAGCAGTTCTTC. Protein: CASSLEFGAGDHILNEQFF. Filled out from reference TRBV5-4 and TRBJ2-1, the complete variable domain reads ETGVTQSPTHLIKTRGQQVTLRCSSQSGHNTVSWYQQALGQGPQFIFQYYREEENGRGNFPPRFSGLQFPNYSSELNVNALELDDSALYLCASSLEFGAGDHILNEQFFGPGTRLTVL.

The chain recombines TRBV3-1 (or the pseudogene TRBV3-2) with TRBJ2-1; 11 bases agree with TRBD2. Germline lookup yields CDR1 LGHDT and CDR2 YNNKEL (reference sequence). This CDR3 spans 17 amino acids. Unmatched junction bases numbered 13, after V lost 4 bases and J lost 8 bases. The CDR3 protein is CASSRTSGGSSRDEQFF. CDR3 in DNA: TGTGCCAGCAGCCGCACTAGCGGGGGCTCTTCTCGGGATGAGCAGTTCTTC.

CDR3: CAWSVGPHTGELFF. CDR3 bases: TGTGCCTGGAGTGTGGGGCCTCACACCGGGGAGCTGTTTTTT. V is TRBV30 and J is TRBJ2-2, with D maybe TRBD1 (5 bases). This CDR3 spans 14 amino acids. V lost 0 bases to trimming and J lost 3 bases, with 8 bases between them. The germline V gene has CDR1 GTSNPN and CDR2 SVGIG (reference sequence).

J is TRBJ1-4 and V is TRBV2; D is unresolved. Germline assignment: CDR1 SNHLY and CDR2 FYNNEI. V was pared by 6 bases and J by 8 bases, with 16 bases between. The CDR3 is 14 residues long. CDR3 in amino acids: CASRERQTREKLFF. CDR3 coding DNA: TGTGCCAGCAGAGAGCGACAAACTAGGGAAAAACTGTTTTTT.

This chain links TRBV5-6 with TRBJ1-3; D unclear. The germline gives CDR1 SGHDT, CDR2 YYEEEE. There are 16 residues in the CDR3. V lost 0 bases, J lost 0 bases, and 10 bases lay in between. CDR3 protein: CASSLVSQLSGNTIYF. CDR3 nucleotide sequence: TGTGCCAGCAGCTTGGTTTCGCAACTCTCTGGAAACACCATATATTTT. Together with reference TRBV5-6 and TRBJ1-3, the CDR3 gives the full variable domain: DAGVTQSPTHLIKTRGQQVTLRCSPKSGHDTVSWYQQALGQGPQFIFQYYEEEERQRGNFPDRFSGHQFPNYSSELNVNALLLGDSALYLCASSLVSQLSGNTIYFGEGSWLTVV.